This is a list of T cell receptor beta chains from one sample in a study of T cells in Graves' hyperthyroidism and ophthalmopathy. From the multiplex PCR reads, TCRdb called clonotypes with MiXCR, one entry per CDR3 protein. The repertoire holds about 410,000 distinct CDR3 sequences, with approximately 15% as singletons. Sequenced sample: blood. These receptors all stem from a man between 18 and 29 years old with Graves' ophthalmopathy. Each CDR3 is given with its conserved first and last residue. The order of the fields is J gene, D gene, V gene, clone size, CDR3 protein, CDR3 DNA. D genes are given only for firm matches. Some rows have no size entry. The others give once, few or many, or a class for an expanded clone.

TRBJ1-1	TRBD1	TRBV19	many	CASSPKGQRSTEAFF	TGTGCCAGTAGTCCAAAGGGACAGCGTAGCACTGAAGCTTTCTTT
TRBJ1-1	TRBD1	TRBV20-1	many	CSAREQGIWTEAFF	TGCAGTGCTAGAGAACAGGGGATTTGGACTGAAGCTTTCTTT
TRBJ1-1	-	TRBV29-1	many	CSAGRPFGTEAFF	TGCAGCGCAGGAAGACCCTTCGGAACTGAAGCTTTCTTT
TRBJ2-7	-	TRBV5-1	-	CASSEREESYEQYF	TGCGCCAGCAGCGAGCGAGAGGAATCCTACGAGCAGTACTTC
TRBJ2-5	TRBD1	TRBV7-9	few	CASSAYRGEQETQYF	TGTGCCAGCAGCGCCTACAGGGGAGAACAAGAGACCCAGTACTTC
TRBJ2-3	TRBD2	TRBV4-1	many	CASSFRTSGLTDTQYF	TGCGCCAGCAGCTTCCGGACTAGCGGCCTCACAGATACGCAGTATTTT
TRBJ2-3	-	TRBV7-9	many	CASSLTRLATDTQYF	TGTGCCAGCAGCTTAACTAGATTGGCCACAGATACGCAGTATTTT
TRBJ2-7	-	TRBV29-1	many	CSVGWDQGLPYEQYF	TGCAGCGTTGGCTGGGATCAGGGGCTTCCCTACGAGCAGTACTTC
TRBJ2-3	TRBD2	TRBV19	few	CASSTAGEVDTQYF	TGTGCCAGTAGTACAGCGGGAGAGGTAGATACGCAGTATTTT
TRBJ1-1	-	TRBV28	-	CASSYVGEDTEAFF	TGTGCCAGCAGTTACGTCGGGGAGGACACTGAAGCTTTCTTT
TRBJ1-2	-	TRBV19	-	CATGAGYYGYTF	TGTGCGACGGGGGCTGGTTACTATGGCTACACCTTC
TRBJ1-5	-	TRBV7-6	once	CASSRGLGGQPQHF	TGTGCCAGCAGCCGGGGCCTCGGGGGTCAGCCCCAGCATTTT
TRBJ2-1	TRBD1	TRBV7-2	many	CASSIQGDSYNEQFF	TGTGCCAGCAGCATACAGGGGGATTCTTACAATGAGCAGTTCTTC
TRBJ1-5	TRBD1	TRBV19	-	CASRLYGQGRQPQHF	TGTGCCAGTAGACTTTACGGACAGGGTCGCCAGCCCCAGCATTTT
TRBJ2-5	TRBD1	TRBV7-9	-	CASSLVLDRGGETQYF	TGTGCCAGCAGCTTAGTTCTAGACAGGGGTGGAGAGACCCAGTACTTC
TRBJ2-1	TRBD2	TRBV12-3/TRBV12-4	many	CASSLFGTSVGNEQFF	TGTGCCAGCAGTTTATTTGGGACTAGCGTCGGCAATGAGCAGTTCTTC
TRBJ1-1	-	TRBV4-1	few	CASSRSWGQVDTEAFF	TGCGCCAGCAGCCGATCTTGGGGGCAGGTAGACACTGAAGCTTTCTTT
TRBJ2-7	-	TRBV30	-	CAWSVRWDTSSYEQYF	TGTGCCTGGAGTGTACGCTGGGACACCAGCTCCTACGAGCAGTACTTC
TRBJ1-3	-	TRBV19	-	CASSIRADSGNTTYF	TGTGCCAGTAGTATAAGGGCAGACTCTGGAAACACCACATATTTT
TRBJ2-7	-	TRBV9	-	CASSPWGGEQYF	TGTGCCAGCAGCCCCTGGGGTGGCGAGCAGTACTTC
TRBJ1-3	-	TRBV28	many	CASSLLTDDRNTIYF	TGTGCCAGCAGTTTATTAACGGACGACCGAAACACCATATATTTT
TRBJ2-7	TRBD2	TRBV20-1	many	CSARVSGTSVSYEQYF	TGCAGTGCTAGAGTATCCGGGACTAGCGTCTCCTACGAGCAGTACTTC
TRBJ2-1	TRBD1	TRBV5-1	few	CASSFEGASYNEQFF	TGCGCCAGCAGCTTTGAGGGGGCCAGTTACAATGAGCAGTTCTTC
TRBJ2-2	TRBD1	TRBV6-6	many	CASSYSQGAGELFF	TGTGCCAGCAGTTACTCGCAGGGGGCCGGGGAGCTGTTTTTT
TRBJ2-1	-	TRBV6-1	-	CASSEAEVFEQFF	TGTGCCAGCAGTGAAGCTGAGGTTTTTGAGCAGTTCTTC
TRBJ1-1	-	TRBV4-2	-	CASSHPELNTEAFF	TGTGCCAGCAGCCATCCAGAGTTGAACACTGAAGCTTTCTTT
TRBJ2-1	TRBD2	TRBV27	many	CASSLGGGRNEQFF	TGTGCCAGCAGTTTGGGCGGGGGGAGGAATGAGCAGTTCTTC
TRBJ2-7	-	TRBV11-2	many	CASSLDRVAGHEQYF	TGTGCCAGCAGCTTAGATCGGGTGGCAGGGCACGAGCAGTACTTC
TRBJ1-4	-	TRBV27	-	CASRGYNEKLFF	TGTGCCAGCAGGGGTTATAATGAAAAACTGTTTTTT
TRBJ2-2	-	TRBV12-3/TRBV12-4	few	CASSLRESGELFF	TGTGCCAGCAGTTTAAGAGAATCCGGGGAGCTGTTTTTT
TRBJ2-3	TRBD2	TRBV20-1	-	CSALHLAGATDTQYF	TGCAGTGCGTTACATCTAGCGGGAGCCACAGATACGCAGTATTTT
TRBJ2-1	-	TRBV27	many	CASRTGAGSSYNEQFF	TGTGCCAGCAGAACCGGGGCAGGTTCCTCCTACAATGAGCAGTTCTTC
TRBJ1-4	-	TRBV27	-	CASRGTENEKLFF	TGTGCCAGCAGGGGGACTGAGAATGAAAAACTGTTTTTT
TRBJ1-1	-	TRBV6-1	many	CASSEAKIMNTEAFF	TGTGCCAGCAGTGAAGCCAAAATCATGAACACTGAAGCTTTCTTT
TRBJ2-1	TRBD2	TRBV7-2	-	CASSSRAGGNEQFF	TGTGCCAGCAGCTCCCGGGCGGGGGGGAATGAGCAGTTCTTC